This TCR beta chain was profiled in a study of OX40 agonist ivuxolimab in advanced cancers. Background on the whole study: Ivuxolimab was a fully human IgG2 agonistic monoclonal antibody targeting the costimulatory receptor OX40 (CD134). Intravenous ivuxolimab was administered to patients every 2 weeks at six dose levels: 0.01, 0.1, 0.3, 1.5, 3 and 10 mg/kg. Of the roughly 53 patients in dose escalation, around 20 had hepatocellular carcinoma, approximately 15 had melanoma, 9 had renal cell carcinoma and 9 had head and neck cancer. In the dose-escalation cohort, 82.7% of patients were male, and the mean age was roughly 56 years with a range of about 20 to 80. Patients were allowed to have had prior anti-PD-1, anti-PD-L1 or anti-CTLA-4 therapy, and roughly 40% of the dose-escalation patients had been treated with checkpoint inhibitors. Partial responses occurred in three dose-escalation patients, of whom one had hepatocellular carcinoma and two had cutaneous melanoma. Peripheral TCRbeta sequencing was intended to test whether TCR sequence diversity was altered and clonal T-cell expansion was caused by ivuxolimab. The monotherapy dose-escalation portion (N of about 50 patients) of the phase I ivuxolimab trial is reported in the paper. On the study overall, not on this receptor specifically: Which antigens the clonally expanded peripheral T cells were specific for was not determined. Low levels of normalized T-cell clonal expansion were also seen in some nonresponding patients. Partial responders in the 0.1-3.0 mg/kg groups had among the lowest normalized peripheral clonal expansion, especially among CD8+ T cells. After ivuxolimab, more expanded clones were found on average in CD8+ T cells than in CD4+ T cells. At doses of 0.1 to 3.0 mg/kg, clonal expansion of both CD4+ and CD8+ blood T cells was observed from baseline to week 6.

Genomic DNA was extracted from sorted cells for sequencing of the TCRbeta CDR3 region. The immunoSEQ Assay was used for sequencing of TCRbeta CDR3 regions. Drawn from immuneACCESS, this table holds only the in-frame rearrangements with V and J called that TCRdb kept. Clones are partly lost; checked studies trace under half to an unresolved V gene and leave the rest unexplained. Present in this sample are roughly 71,000 clones, roughly four fifths of which were seen just once. 1.5% to 2% of the sample comes from the top ten. On this clone itself: Its antigen is currently not known. The sample holds no much larger clone one base away, and base qualities are not on file.

The trial excluded patients who had a history of autoimmune disease or who were on systemic immunosuppression. Peripheral blood for TCR sequencing was drawn from every dose cohort at baseline, at cycle 4 day 1 and at cycle 7 day 1. Samples came from an open-label, multicenter, first-in-human phase I dose-escalation trial of ivuxolimab. Adults with locally advanced or metastatic head and neck squamous cell, hepatocellular, melanoma or renal cell carcinoma were enrolled in the trial. CD4+ and CD8+ T cells were sorted separately from peripheral blood before TCR sequencing. Its CDR3 holds 14 amino acids, cysteine through phenylalanine. Of the read, only the CDR3 DNA is kept; its 42 bases are in frame from base 1. The germline V gene (reference sequence) specifies LNHNV as CDR1 and YYDKDF as CDR2. The germline ends are 15 bases apart after V is trimmed by 5 bases and J by 8 bases.

The sequencing used CD4+ or CD8+ T cells sorted from blood, collected in a trial of the OX40 agonist ivuxolimab. The receptor was isolated from an adult with an advanced solid tumor such as melanoma, head and neck, liver or kidney cancer. The rearrangement joined TRBV15 to TRBJ2-2; the D gene cannot be named for sure. The nucleotides are TGTGCCACCAGCGTTTTACCCCAATCGGGGGAGCTGTTTTTT. Translation gives CATSVLPQSGELFF.